These T cell receptor beta chains were read from a single sample in a study of blood T cells in healthy people across ages. Via MiXCR, TCRdb re-called the 5' RACE reads, giving one row per CDR3 protein. Of around 990,000 distinct CDR3 sequences listed, about 25% are singletons. The same data also went into a second study, on T cells of mothers and their children.

Sample: blood. The receptors come from a girl aged 2-10 years in good health. Both conserved end residues are part of each CDR3. A D gene is named only where the DNA matches it firmly. Clone size, where shown, is once, few, many, or a class for clones that have expanded.

clone_size j_call d_call v_call cdr3_nt cdr3_aa
- TRBJ2-5 TRBD1 TRBV20-1 TGCAGTGCTAAAGGGACAGGGGAAGCGGAGACCCAGTACTTC CSAKGTGEAETQYF
few TRBJ1-2 - TRBV20-1 TGCAGTGCTTATTCCGGGACCAATTATGGCTACACCTTC CSAYSGTNYGYTF
- TRBJ2-1 TRBD2 TRBV7-3 TGTGCCAGCAGCTCCCGACTAGCGGGAGGGCCTAGTGAGCAGTTCTTC CASSSRLAGGPSEQFF
few TRBJ2-2 TRBD1 TRBV2 TGTGCCAGCAGTCTCGCGGGACAGGTAGCCACCGGGGAGCTGTTTTTT CASSLAGQVATGELFF
few TRBJ2-4 - TRBV14 TGTGCCAGCAGCCAAGGGGGCTTGGCCAAAAACATTCAGTACTTC CASSQGGLAKNIQYF
- TRBJ2-1 TRBD2 TRBV7-6 TGTGCCAGCAGCCCCATAGCGGGAGAAGGACTAGATGAGCAGTTCTTC CASSPIAGEGLDEQFF
few TRBJ1-2 - TRBV7-2 TGTGCCAGCAGCTTTAGTAGCGTGGAAGGCTACACCTTC CASSFSSVEGYTF
few TRBJ2-5 - TRBV28 TGTGCCAGCAGTTTAAGTGGCAAATTGGGGACCCAGTACTTC CASSLSGKLGTQYF
once TRBJ2-5 TRBD2 TRBV11-2 TGTGCCAGCAGCCGATATGGGGGGTCGGGGGGCCAAGAGACCCAGTACTTC CASSRYGGSGGQETQYF
- TRBJ2-1 TRBD2 TRBV2 TGTGCCAGCAGTGACACTAGCGGGAGGGCCCTCAATGAGCAGTTCTTC CASSDTSGRALNEQFF
- TRBJ2-7 - TRBV5-1 TGCGCCAGCAGCTCCCCCTCGGACAAGGGGACCTACGAGCAGTACTTC CASSSPSDKGTYEQYF
- TRBJ2-3 - TRBV11-2 TGTGCCAGCAGCGACCAAGCAGATACGCAGTATTTT CASSDQADTQYF
few TRBJ2-7 - TRBV29-1 TGCAGCGTTGAGGACAGGGAGGGGTACGAGCAGTACTTC CSVEDREGYEQYF
- TRBJ2-1 - TRBV9 TGTGCCAGCAGCGGAACGGACACGGTGCAGTTCTTC CASSGTDTVQFF
few TRBJ2-7 - TRBV11-2 TGTGCCAGCAGCTACGGGTACAGTTTTGGCTACGAGCAGTACTTC CASSYGYSFGYEQYF
many TRBJ1-4 TRBD1 TRBV5-8 TGTGCCAGCAGCTTGTCAGGGGGCGGAGAAAAACTGTTTTTT CASSLSGGGEKLFF
- TRBJ2-5 - TRBV7-9 TGTGCCAGCAGCTTAAGTGACTATTCCGGGGAGACCCAGTACTTC CASSLSDYSGETQYF
- TRBJ2-1 - TRBV14 TGTGCCAGCAGCCAGTTAAGGGATGAGCAGTTCTTC CASSQLRDEQFF
- TRBJ2-5 TRBD1 TRBV12-3/TRBV12-4 TGTGCCAGCAGAAACTCCGGGACAGGGGGCCAAGAGACCCAGTACTTC CASRNSGTGGQETQYF
- TRBJ2-4 - TRBV4-2 TGTGCCAGCAGCCAAGTATCCCTAGCCAAAAACATTCAGTACTTC CASSQVSLAKNIQYF
once TRBJ2-1 TRBD2 TRBV5-1 TGCGCCAGCAGCTTTAGCGGGGGGCCCCATGAGCAGTTCTTC CASSFSGGPHEQFF
few TRBJ2-7 TRBD2 TRBV28 TGTGCCAGCAGTTCAGACGGACTAGGGGCTAAAGAGCAGTACTTC CASSSDGLGAKEQYF
few TRBJ1-2 TRBD1 TRBV28 TGTGCCAGCAGTCACGGGACAGGGGGCTTGGGCTACACCTTC CASSHGTGGLGYTF
few TRBJ2-3 - TRBV27 TGTGCCAGCAGCCCAAGATCCGAAAGGGGCACAGATACGCAGTATTTT CASSPRSERGTDTQYF
- TRBJ2-7 - TRBV6-1 TGTGCCAGCAGTGAAGAGTTTGGGGGCCTTTACGAGCAGTACTTC CASSEEFGGLYEQYF
few TRBJ1-2 - TRBV20-1 TGCAGTGCTATGAAGACAGGCCTAGGCTACACCTTC CSAMKTGLGYTF
- TRBJ2-3 TRBD1 TRBV12-3/TRBV12-4 TGTGCCAGCACCTTCGCACAGGGGCCCACAGATACGCAGTATTTT CASTFAQGPTDTQYF
- TRBJ1-1 TRBD1 TRBV12-3/TRBV12-4 TGTGCCAGCAGTTCCAGGCCGGGACAGGGAAACACTGAAGCTTTCTTT CASSSRPGQGNTEAFF
many TRBJ1-1 - TRBV6-2/TRBV6-3 TGTGCCAGCGGGCGGGGCACTGAAGCTTTCTTT CASGRGTEAFF
- TRBJ2-3 - TRBV24-1 TGTGCCACCAGTGGGGTCAATCGGGGCACAGATACGCAGTATTTT CATSGVNRGTDTQYF
- TRBJ2-3 - TRBV29-1 TGCAGCGTTGGACAGTTCCAATCCACAGATACGCAGTATTTT CSVGQFQSTDTQYF
- TRBJ1-2 - TRBV12-3/TRBV12-4 TGTGCCAGCAGTTTTATGCAGATGGACTATGGCTACACCTTC CASSFMQMDYGYTF
- TRBJ2-5 - TRBV25-1 TGTGCCAGCGGACCGACTACTGGGACCCAGTACTTC CASGPTTGTQYF
few TRBJ2-4 TRBD2 TRBV3-1 TGTGCCGGCAGCGGGGGGCTAGCGGGAGCCAAAAACATTCAGTACTTC CAGSGGLAGAKNIQYF
few TRBJ1-2 - TRBV24-1 TGTGCCACCAGTGATTTGCATGGCTACACCTTC CATSDLHGYTF
- TRBJ2-3 TRBD2 TRBV20-1 TGCAGTGCTAGAAGTAGCGGGGCAGATACGCAGTATTTT CSARSSGADTQYF
- TRBJ1-6 - TRBV20-1 TGCAGTGCTAAACCCACAGGGATAGGTATCTCACCCCTCCACTTT CSAKPTGIGISPLHF
- TRBJ1-2 - TRBV4-2 TGTGCCAGCAGCCTAAGCCAAGTGGACCTTACCTATGGCTACACCTTC CASSLSQVDLTYGYTF
- TRBJ2-7 TRBD1 TRBV29-1 TGCAGCGTTGAAGCGACCCGCATAGGGACAGGCTACGAGCAGTACTTC CSVEATRIGTGYEQYF
few TRBJ1-1 TRBD1 TRBV10-3 TGTGCCATCAGTGGGGCAGGGGGCGCGGGGAACACTGAAGCTTTCTTT CAISGAGGAGNTEAFF
- TRBJ1-6 - TRBV21-1 TGTGCCGGCAGCAAAACGCGAGACAGGGGACGGTCACCCCTCCACTTT CAGSKTRDRGRSPLHF
many TRBJ2-7 TRBD2 TRBV29-1 TGCAGCGTTTTCCCTAGCGGGACCTACGAGCAGTACTTC CSVFPSGTYEQYF
- TRBJ2-1 - TRBV11-2 TGTGCCAGCAGCTTAGTGCCTTCGAAACCAAGCTCCTACAATGAGCAGTTCTTC CASSLVPSKPSSYNEQFF
- TRBJ2-1 TRBD1 TRBV6-5 TGTGCCAGCAGTTACTCCTACAGGGGTCAAGGCAATGAGCAGTTCTTC CASSYSYRGQGNEQFF
- TRBJ2-4 TRBD1 TRBV12-3/TRBV12-4 TGTGCCAGCAGTTTACCCGGACAGGGAGGTAACATTCAGTACTTC CASSLPGQGGNIQYF
once TRBJ2-3 - TRBV9 TGTGCCAGCAGCGTAGCCCTAGAAGATACGCAGTATTTT CASSVALEDTQYF
few TRBJ2-7 TRBD2 TRBV28 TGTGCCAGCAGCCCCGGGACTAGAACTTACGAGCAGTACTTC CASSPGTRTYEQYF
few TRBJ1-2 - TRBV3-1 TGTGCCAGCAGCGAAGGGGGTACAGTGCATGGCTACACCTTC CASSEGGTVHGYTF
- TRBJ2-5 TRBD1 TRBV27 TGTGCCAGCAGGCACAGGGGGCCAGAGACCCAGTACTTC CASRHRGPETQYF
- TRBJ2-2 TRBD1 TRBV6-2/TRBV6-3 TGTGCCAGCCGGACAGGGATCCACACCGGGGAGCTGTTTTTT CASRTGIHTGELFF
- TRBJ2-3 - TRBV3-1 TGTGCCAGCAGCCAAGAGACTAGCACAGATACGCAGTATTTT CASSQETSTDTQYF
- TRBJ2-2 - TRBV12-3/TRBV12-4 TGTGCCAGCAGTCGCCGACTAGTCCCCGGGGAGCTGTTTTTT CASSRRLVPGELFF
- TRBJ1-3 - TRBV20-1 TGTAGTGCTAAGCTCGAATCTGGAAACACCATATATTTT CSAKLESGNTIYF
- TRBJ1-1 - TRBV12-3/TRBV12-4 TGTGCCAGCAGTATATGGACGGGTGAAGCTTTCTTT CASSIWTGEAFF
- TRBJ1-2 - TRBV6-5 TGTGCCAGCAGTTCACCAGAGGATCCTAACTATGGCTACACCTTC CASSSPEDPNYGYTF
- TRBJ2-3 - TRBV24-1 TGTGCCACCAGTGATCGATACCTGGGAGATACGCAGTATTTT CATSDRYLGDTQYF
- TRBJ2-3 TRBD2 TRBV7-2 TGTGCCAGCAGCTTTCACGGACTAGCTAGCACAGATACGCAGTATTTT CASSFHGLASTDTQYF
- TRBJ2-6 - TRBV5-6 TGTGCCAGCAGCTTGGCGGCAGGGTTAACTGGGGCCAACGTCCTGACTTTC CASSLAAGLTGANVLTF
few TRBJ2-3 - TRBV6-1 TGTGCCAGCAGTGGGCAGGACAGCACAGATACGCAGTATTTT CASSGQDSTDTQYF
many TRBJ1-2 TRBD1 TRBV6-5 TGTGCCAGCAGTTATTCAGGGGGCGGTGGCTACACCTTC CASSYSGGGGYTF